The clone carrying this T cell receptor beta chain has at least ten counts. Its antigen remains unknown. Template switching by 5'RACE produced TCR cDNA, adding a universal primer site and UMIs. A single record per CDR3 protein comes from TCRdb applying MiXCR to the 5' RACE reads. The sample comprises under 300,000 distinct CDR3 sequences, 6.9% of which are singletons, and around 0.9% rests with the top ten. The source of the sample is a study of T cells after yellow fever vaccination. Study-level information: Those fractions that held only low numbers of cells were prepared using the SMART-Seq v4 Ultra Low Input RNA kit. Study-wide findings and caveats: Some clonotypes were seen in both the CD4 and the CD8 compartments. These made up a small share and likely arose from convergent recombination. Abundant clonotypes from the bulk population could have been carried over as contaminants into FACS-sorted repertoires.

CDR3 length: 13 residues. V lost 5 bases, J lost 8 bases, and 8 bases stayed unmatched. CDR1 is DFQATT, CDR2 SNEGSKA, per germline (reference sequence). V is TRBV20-1 and J is TRBJ2-2, with 7 bases identical to TRBD2. The specimen comprised CD4+ T cells sorted from PBMCs, sampled 15 days after the yellow fever booster vaccination. This clonotype was sampled from a man aged 25-40 years who received the YFV17D yellow fever vaccine. The CDR3, as DNA: TGCAGTGCTCCCCTTCAGCGGGGTGGGGAGCTGTTTTTT. Protein product: CSAPLQRGGELFF.